These 30 T cell receptor beta chains were sequenced from one sample in a study of shared clonotypes between healthy human individuals. Clones were read by immunoSEQ multiplex PCR, and TCRdb kept only the in-frame ones, dropping some. The table shows under 80,000 clones, with roughly three fifths occurring only once. The sequenced sample consisted of memory CD8+ T cells sorted from blood. Subset of the sample: CD45RO+ cells pooled with CCR7-negative TemRA cells. The receptors come from a man younger than 45 in good health.

This chain joins TRBV6-6 and TRBJ2-4; D uncertain. Per germline, CDR1 MNHNY and CDR2 SVGAGI (reference sequence). V was shortened by 2 bases and J by 0 bases, with 5 bases between the two germline ends. The CDR3 sequence is 14 residues long. The CDR3 is CASSYELAKNIQYF. CDR3 nucleotides: TGTGCCAGCAGTTACGAGTTAGCCAAAAACATTCAGTACTTC.

This rearrangement joins TRBV7-3 to TRBJ2-7, with D perhaps assigned TRBD1 or TRBD2 (5 bases each). Germline loops: CDR1 SGHTA, CDR2 FQGTGA. The CDR3 covers 13 residues. Between the trimmed V and J ends, which lost 5 bases and 1 base, there was a span of 9 bases. The CDR3 DNA reads TGTGCCAGCAGCCGGGGCCCATCCTACGAGCAGTACTTC. Its translation is CASSRGPSYEQYF.

The chain links TRBV19 to TRBJ2-3; 12 bases map to TRBD2. With V trimmed by 5 bases and J by 1 base, 4 bases remained unmatched. Per germline, CDR1 LNHDA and CDR2 SQIVND (reference sequence). This CDR3 is built from 16 residues. The CDR3 region is CASSLLAGGGTDTQYF. For the CDR3, the DNA is TGTGCCAGTAGTCTACTAGCGGGAGGAGGCACAGATACGCAGTATTTT.

J is TRBJ1-3 and V is TRBV5-1; no clear D. This CDR3 is 16 amino acids long. Trimming stripped 0 bases from V and 2 bases from J, with 12 bases between. Germline V gives CDR1 SGHRS, CDR2 YFSETQ. In DNA, the CDR3 is TGCGCCAGCAGCTTGGATCGGCAGTTGGCTGGAAACACCATATATTTT. Protein product: CASSLDRQLAGNTIYF.

The chain has TRBV5-1 and TRBJ2-5; possible D gene TRBD2, 6 bases. The V end was cut by 4 bases, the J end by 5 bases, with 18 bases between. Germline V gives CDR1 SGHRS, CDR2 YFSETQ. The CDR3 loop spans 15 amino acids. CDR3 nucleotide sequence: TGCGCCAGCAGCGTCCGACTAGAACGGCGGGAGACCCAGTACTTC. Translation gives CASSVRLERRETQYF. The full variable domain, with the rest looked up from reference TRBV5-1 and TRBJ2-5, is KAGVTQTPRYLIKTRGQQVTLSCSPISGHRSVSWYQQTPGQGLQFLFEYFSETQRNKGNFPGRFSGRQFSNSRSEMNVSTLELGDSALYLCASSVRLERRETQYFGPGTRLLVL.

The chain has TRBV19 and TRBJ2-7, with D possibly being TRBD2 (5 bases). Germline V lookup: CDR1 LNHDA, CDR2 SQIVND (reference sequence). The ends were cut back, 1 base at V and 9 bases at J, with 16 bases in the middle. The CDR3 has 14 amino acids. CDR3 nucleotide sequence: TGTGCCAGTAGTATAGCCAGCGGCCCTACGGGGCAGTACTTC. Translated, it gives CASSIASGPTGQYF.

The chain recombines TRBV19 with TRBJ2-7; perhaps TRBD2 as D (5 bases). Trimming removed 5 bases at V and 0 bases at J, with 8 bases between. Germline V gene data show CDR1 as LNHDA and CDR2 as SQIVND (reference sequence). CDR3 length: 13 amino acids. For the CDR3, the DNA is TGTGCCAGTAGTCGGAGGAGCTCCTACGAGCAGTACTTC. This encodes CASSRRSSYEQYF.

V and J are TRBV4-3 and TRBJ2-3, with D possibly TRBD2 on 5 matching bases. Germline V CDR1 and CDR2: LGHNA, YSLEER. The CDR3 is made up of 15 amino acids. The ends were cut back, 4 bases at V and 5 bases at J, with 16 bases in the middle. The CDR3 sequence is CASSPSRGGQDTQYF. The CDR3 region has the DNA TGCGCCAGCAGCCCATCCCGAGGAGGTCAAGATACGCAGTATTTT.

The V and J genes are TRBV7-2 and TRBJ2-6; D may be TRBD2 (6 bases). V was clipped by 2 bases and J by 2 bases, with 13 bases between them. The CDR3 totals 17 residues. Germline-derived CDR1 and CDR2 are SGHTA and FQGNSA. CDR3 DNA sequence: TGTGCCAGCAGCTTATCTCCCGGGGGAACTGGGGCCAACGTCCTGACTTTC. Amino acids: CASSLSPGGTGANVLTF.

The rearrangement joins TRBV6-1 to TRBJ2-7; perhaps TRBD2 as D (6 bases). Looked up from germline, CDR1 is MNHNS and CDR2 is SASEGT. V was cut by 4 bases and J by 8 bases, with 15 bases left in between. This CDR3 region has 13 residues. CDR3 sequence (DNA): TGTGCCAGCAGTGGGGGACTCGGTGGGAAGCAGTACTTC. Translation: CASSGGLGGKQYF.

The chain carries TRBV5-1 and TRBJ2-7; 7 nucleotides align to TRBD1. Unmatched junction bases numbered 4, after V lost 2 bases and J lost 2 bases. The CDR3 runs to 14 residues. Looked up from germline, CDR1 is SGHRS and CDR2 is YFSETQ. The CDR3 reads CASSFRGSPYEQYF. The CDR3 nucleotides read TGCGCCAGCAGCTTCAGGGGGAGCCCCTACGAGCAGTACTTC.

This clone was counted only a few times. This rearrangement joins TRBV5-1 to TRBJ2-1; D is unresolved. The V end was cut by 0 bases, the J end by 2 bases, with 0 bases between. Germline V lookup: CDR1 SGHRS, CDR2 YFSETQ. The CDR3 loop spans 12 amino acids. For the CDR3, the DNA is TGCGCCAGCAGCTTGGCCTACAATGAGCAGTTCTTC. Its protein is CASSLAYNEQFF. Together with reference TRBV5-1 and TRBJ2-1, the CDR3 gives the full variable domain: KAGVTQTPRYLIKTRGQQVTLSCSPISGHRSVSWYQQTPGQGLQFLFEYFSETQRNKGNFPGRFSGRQFSNSRSEMNVSTLELGDSALYLCASSLAYNEQFFGPGTRLTVL.

The V gene is TRBV7-9, the J gene TRBJ1-2; no clear D. The V end lost 0 bases, the J end lost 5 bases, and 10 bases lay between the germline ends. This CDR3 contains 14 residues. CDR1 and CDR2 from the germline V gene are SEHNR and FQNEAQ (reference sequence). For the CDR3, the DNA is TGTGCCAGCAGCTTAGCGTCTCAGCGTTATGGCTACACCTTC. This translates into CASSLASQRYGYTF.

V and J are TRBV18 and TRBJ1-5; 8 bases are shared with TRBD1. Germline loops: CDR1 KGHSH, CDR2 LQKENI. Trimming removed 3 bases from V and 0 bases from J; junction bases left unmatched: 4. The CDR3 totals 16 residues. The CDR3 reads CASSPTGGYSNQPQHF. For the CDR3, the DNA is TGTGCCAGCTCACCTACAGGGGGATATAGCAATCAGCCCCAGCATTTT.

This clone was seen a handful of times. The chain links TRBV6-5 to TRBJ2-3; 7 nucleotides line up with TRBD1. The CDR3 spans 15 residues. The V and J ends lost 2 bases and 4 bases, in that order; junction bases with no gene match: 6. Germline V gene data show CDR1 as MNHEY and CDR2 as SVGAGI. CDR3 in DNA: TGTGCCAGCAGTTACCGTAACAGGGGTGCAGATACGCAGTATTTT. It translates to CASSYRNRGADTQYF.

CDR3 sequence: CASSLAQDNEQFF. CDR3 nucleotides: TGTGCCAGCAGCTTAGCGCAGGACAATGAGCAGTTCTTC. This rearrangement joins TRBV7-9 to TRBJ2-1; the D is unclear. V was pared by 0 bases and J by 5 bases, with 5 bases between. Germline assignment: CDR1 SEHNR and CDR2 FQNEAQ (reference sequence). The CDR3 has 13 amino acids.

This chain connects TRBV11-2 to TRBJ2-7; TRBD1 is a possible D gene (5 bases). CDR3 length equals 13 residues. V lost 8 bases and J 2 bases, leaving 13 bases between the germline ends. Germline V gene sequence: CDR1 SGHAT, CDR2 FQNNGV. This chain's CDR3 is CASAQGRTYEQYF. The CDR3 DNA is TGTGCCAGCGCTCAGGGTAGGACCTACGAGCAGTACTTC.

J is TRBJ1-1 and V is TRBV27; a weak D match, TRBD1 (5 bases). Looked up from germline, CDR1 is MNHEY and CDR2 is SMNVEV (reference sequence). Trimming shortened V by 4 bases and J by 8 bases, and 26 bases separated the two germline ends. This CDR3 has 17 residues. The CDR3 is CASSSLGERGPTLEAFF. The CDR3 DNA reads TGTGCCAGCAGTTCCCTAGGGGAGCGGGGTCCTACCTTAGAAGCTTTCTTT.

A word on this clone: One base separates it from a far larger clone, so it is likely a read error. This sequence joins TRBV6-4 and TRBJ2-2, with D possibly TRBD1 on 5 matching bases. The germline V gene has CDR1 MRHNA and CDR2 SNTAGT. The CDR3 length is 15 residues. Trimming removed 4 bases at V and 2 bases at J, with 11 bases between. The CDR3 reads CASSARQSNTGELFF. The CDR3 DNA sequence: TGTGCCAGCAGTGCGAGACAGAGCAACACCGGGGAGCTGTTTTTT.

Turning to this clone: One end of the junction varies from germline; a read error may be responsible. The CDR3 DNA follows: TGTGCCAGCAGTGAGGGACAGGGGGCTCCCTACGAGCAGTACTTC. Translation: CASSEGQGAPYEQYF. The chain uses TRBV10-3 and TRBJ2-7; 12 nucleotides align to TRBD1. The CDR3 spans 15 residues. Germline V gives CDR1 ENHRY, CDR2 SYGVKD.

This sequence joins TRBV28 and TRBJ1-2; the match to TRBD1 covers 9 bases. The CDR3 runs 16 residues. V lost 6 bases, J lost 2 bases, and 10 bases stayed unmatched. In germline, CDR1 is MDHEN, CDR2 SYDVKM. CDR3 DNA sequence: TGTGCCAGCAGCCCGGGACAGGGTTGGCGGAACTATGGCTACACCTTC. Protein sequence: CASSPGQGWRNYGYTF.

The rearrangement links TRBV25-1 to TRBJ2-1; no clear D. The CDR3 totals 12 residues. Germline CDR1 reads MGHDK; CDR2 reads SYGVNS. With 6 bases removed from V and 8 bases from J, the gap between germline ends came to 11 bases. The CDR3 DNA reads as TGTGCCAGCAGCCCCGTGATTGATGAGCAGTTCTTC. This sequence encodes CASSPVIDEQFF.

V and J are TRBV11-2 and TRBJ2-7, with TRBD2 matching over 11 bases. V lost 4 bases to trimming and J lost 1 base; unmatched junction nucleotides: 6. This CDR3 region has 16 residues. Looked up from germline, CDR1 is SGHAT and CDR2 is FQNNGV. CDR3 in DNA: TGTGCCAGCAGCTCCCGACTAGCGGGATTGTCCTACGAGCAGTACTTC. The encoded protein is CASSSRLAGLSYEQYF.

V usage is TRBV25-1 and J usage is TRBJ2-1, with a weak D call TRBD1 (5 bases). Between the trimmed V and J ends, which lost 6 bases and 0 bases, there was a span of 18 bases. The CDR3 extends over 17 amino acids. The germline CDR1 and CDR2 sequences are MGHDK and SYGVNS. The DNA for the CDR3 is TGTGCCAGCAGCCTTGGGGCCGTGCCAAGCTCCTACAATGAGCAGTTCTTC. Translated, it gives CASSLGAVPSSYNEQFF. Variable domain in full (rest from reference TRBV25-1 and TRBJ2-1): EADIYQTPRYLVIGTGKKITLECSQTMGHDKMYWYQQDPGMELHLIHYSYGVNSTEKGDLSSESTVSRIRTEHFPLTLESARPSHTSQYLCASSLGAVPSSYNEQFFGPGTRLTVL.

The chain is built from TRBV28 and TRBJ1-1, with unresolved D. Per the germline V gene, CDR1 is MDHEN and CDR2 is SYDVKM. The CDR3 is 12 amino acids. Trimming removed 7 bases at V and 4 bases at J, with 10 bases between. The CDR3 DNA follows: TGTGCCAGCATGGGTCCGGTCACTGAAGCTTTCTTT. Translating gives CASMGPVTEAFF.

V usage is TRBV10-2 and J usage is TRBJ2-3; the D is unclear. The CDR3 has 14 residues. Trimming stripped 4 bases from V and 0 bases from J, with 8 bases between. The germline V gene encodes CDR1 WSHSY and CDR2 SAAADI. The CDR3 DNA is TGCGCCAGCAGTGGTGTTCGTAGCACAGATACGCAGTATTTT. This encodes CASSGVRSTDTQYF.

V gene TRBV6-6 combines with J gene TRBJ2-1; no reliable D call. V lost 2 bases and J lost 7, with 9 bases in between. This CDR3 comprises 13 residues. Germline V gives CDR1 MNHNY, CDR2 SVGAGI (reference sequence). The CDR3 DNA reads as TGTGCCAGCAGTTACGACGGTCATAATGAGCAGTTCTTC. As protein: CASSYDGHNEQFF.

Turning to this clone: The sample carries other DNA sequences with the same CDR3. CDR3: CASSENYGYTF. The CDR3 DNA reads as TGTGCCAGCAGCGAAAACTATGGCTACACCTTC. The chain is built from TRBV28 and TRBJ1-2; D not certain. Trimming shortened V by 6 bases and J by 2 bases, and 4 bases separated the two germline ends. This CDR3 has 11 residues. Germline V CDR1 and CDR2: MDHEN, SYDVKM.

The chain is built from TRBV19 and TRBJ2-7, with D unclear. The CDR3 length is 12 residues. Per the germline V gene, CDR1 is LNHDA and CDR2 is SQIVND (reference sequence). V was clipped by 4 bases and J by 0 bases, with 4 bases between them. The CDR3 DNA reads TGTGCCAGTAGTAGCGACTCCTACGAGCAGTACTTC. Amino acid sequence: CASSSDSYEQYF. Variable domain in full (rest from reference TRBV19 and TRBJ2-7): DGGITQSPKYLFRKEGQNVTLSCEQNLNHDAMYWYRQDPGQGLRLIYYSQIVNDFQKGDIAEGYSVSREKKESFPLTVTSAQKNPTAFYLCASSSDSYEQYFGPGTRLTVT.

This rearrangement joins TRBV10-1 to TRBJ2-7; weak D call: TRBD1 (5 bases). The CDR3 contains 14 residues. V was pared by 3 bases and J by 4 bases, with 13 bases between. Germline CDR1 is WNHNN and CDR2 is SYGVQD (reference sequence). In DNA, the CDR3 is TGCGCCAGCAGTGAAGCAGGGCGCCAGTACGAGCAGTACTTC. This encodes CASSEAGRQYEQYF.